The T cell receptor beta chain described here comes from a study of CD8 T cells in Susac syndrome. The CDR3 is 15 amino acids. V lost 1 base and J lost 5; bases outside the gene matches: 5. CDR1 and CDR2 (germline): LGHDT, YNNKEL (reference sequence). Sequencing of TCR beta drew on CD8+ and CD4+ T cells from blood. Relapsing-remitting disease, either stable or active, was present in the treatment-naive patients who were the multiple sclerosis controls. The CD8+ and CD4+ T cells were isolated magnetically using a negative isolation approach, whereas the TEMRA cells were enriched by FACS. Random hexamers were used to reverse transcribe the RNA input (roughly 0.5 to 1 ug). Across 54 Vbeta and 13 Jbeta, TCR beta CDR3 was amplified with immunoSEQ multiplex PCR. Via MiXCR, TCRdb re-called the immunoSEQ multiplex PCR reads, giving one row per CDR3 protein. Among 200,000 or so distinct CDR3 sequences listed, roughly 96% were seen once.

The sample was CD4+ T cells from PBMCs. The J gene is TRBJ2-1, the V gene TRBV3-1; 7 bases align to TRBD1. This receptor was taken from a human donor with multiple sclerosis. CDR3 DNA sequence: TGTGCCAGCAGCCAAGGTGAGACAGGGAACAATGAGCAGTTCTTC. It yields the protein CASSQGETGNNEQFF.